The 26 T cell receptor beta chains presented below share a single source sample, sequenced in a study of CD8 T cells in Susac syndrome. It was with random hexamers that roughly 0.45 to 1 ug RNA was reverse transcribed. TCRdb processed the immunoSEQ multiplex PCR reads anew with MiXCR; each CDR3 protein has one entry. The sample contains some 90,000 distinct CDR3 sequences, roughly 93% of which appear only once. Sequencing input: CD8+ T cells from PBMCs. The receptors stem from a human donor in good health.

For the CDR3, the DNA is TGTGCCAGCAGCCGCCGGGACGGATTCTCTGGAAACACCATATATTTT. It yields the protein CASSRRDGFSGNTIYF. J is TRBJ1-3 and V is TRBV3-1; D may be TRBD1 (5 bases). Germline CDR1 reads LGHDT; CDR2 reads YNNKEL (reference sequence). CDR3 length: 16 residues. The ends were cut back, 4 bases at V and 0 bases at J, with 13 bases in the middle.

The gene calls are TRBV3-1 and TRBJ2-3, with D perhaps TRBD1 (6 bases). The CDR3 consists of 14 residues. Trimming took 3 bases from V and 6 from J, leaving 13 bases between them. CDR1 is LGHDT, CDR2 YNNKEL, per germline (reference sequence). The CDR3 here is CASSQPGARDTQYF. The DNA of the CDR3 is TGTGCCAGCAGCCAGCCAGGGGCGAGGGATACGCAGTATTTT.

This rearrangement joins TRBV7-2 to TRBJ1-5; TRBD1 matches at 9 bases. The length of the CDR3 is 15 residues. V lost 3 bases and J lost 9; bases outside the gene matches: 9. The germline gives CDR1 SGHTA, CDR2 FQGNSA. CDR3 nucleotide sequence: TGTGCCAGCAGCTTGGGACAGGGAAGTTTGGCGCCCCAGCATTTT. Amino acids: CASSLGQGSLAPQHF.

As DNA, the CDR3 is TGTGCCAGCATCCCCTGGCAGGGGCCCGAGCAGTACTTC. Its translation is CASIPWQGPEQYF. The rearrangement uses TRBV25-1 and TRBJ2-7, with a tentative D call TRBD1 (6 bases). The germline gives CDR1 MGHDK, CDR2 SYGVNS. V shed 7 bases and J shed 6 bases, with 16 bases lying between them. The CDR3 covers 13 residues.

This clonotype came up once. The J gene is TRBJ2-7, the V gene TRBV20-1; TRBD2 is a possible D gene (6 bases). This CDR3 spans 13 amino acids. Germline V lookup: CDR1 DFQATT, CDR2 SNEGSKA (reference sequence). The V end was cut by 3 bases, the J end by 3 bases, with 12 bases between. The chain's CDR3 is CSARARGSYEQYF. In nucleotides, the CDR3 is TGCAGTGCTAGGGCACGGGGGAGCTACGAGCAGTACTTC.

The gene calls are TRBV14 and TRBJ2-7; D is uncertain. The V gene's germline CDR1 is SGHDN and CDR2 FVKESK. The length of the CDR3 is 15 residues. V lost 4 bases and J 4 bases, leaving 17 bases between the germline ends. The CDR3 protein is CASSLSTAFRYEQYF. CDR3 DNA: TGTGCCAGCAGCCTGTCGACCGCTTTCCGGTACGAGCAGTACTTC.

This rearrangement joins TRBV6-2 or TRBV6-3 to TRBJ1-2, with D possibly TRBD1 on 5 matching bases. Per germline, CDR1 MNHEY and CDR2 SVGEGT. The CDR3 runs to 15 residues. V shed 8 bases and J shed 3 bases, with 19 bases lying between them. The CDR3 bases are TGTGCCAGCTTCCAGGGTGAGGGATTCCACTATGGCTACACCTTC. This codes for CASFQGEGFHYGYTF.

V and J are TRBV2 and TRBJ1-2; D is perhaps TRBD1 (6 bases). V was pared by 11 bases and J by 8 bases, with 21 bases between. From germline, CDR1 is SNHLY and CDR2 FYNNEI. The CDR3 length is 13 residues. The CDR3 is CASYEGGGQGYTF. The CDR3 coding sequence is TGTGCCTCGTACGAGGGGGGCGGGCAAGGCTACACCTTC.

The V call is TRBV6-5, the J call TRBJ1-1, with D tentatively TRBD1 (5 bases). This CDR3 region has 15 residues. Trimming took off 4 bases at V and 1 base at J, with 13 bases between the two ends. Germline-derived CDR1 and CDR2 are MNHEY and SVGAGI. In DNA form, the CDR3 reads TGTGCCAGCAGTTCCGTGGACACCCGGAACACTGAAGCTTTCTTT. This codes for CASSSVDTRNTEAFF.

This chain joins TRBV12-3 or TRBV12-4 and TRBJ2-7, with 7 bases matching TRBD2. The CDR3 extends over 14 amino acids. Germline trimming cut 2 bases from V and 6 bases from J; bases unmatched to any gene: 7. The CDR3 loop is CASSLNERGFEQYF. CDR3 nucleotide sequence: TGTGCCAGCAGTTTAAACGAGCGGGGTTTCGAGCAGTACTTC.

V is TRBV7-3 and J is TRBJ2-5, with D possibly being TRBD1 (5 bases). The CDR3 is 13 amino acids. The V gene's germline CDR1 is SGHTA and CDR2 FQGTGA. The V and J ends lost 5 bases and 5 bases respectively, with 12 bases between them. The chain's CDR3 is CASSQGPGETQYF. As DNA, the CDR3 is TGTGCCAGCAGCCAGGGCCCCGGTGAGACCCAGTACTTC.

The gene calls are TRBV13 and TRBJ2-1; D call uncertain. CDR3 length: 15 amino acids. CDR1 is PRHDT, CDR2 FYEKMQ, per germline (reference sequence). V dropped 2 bases and J dropped 0 bases, with 8 bases sitting between them. DNA for the CDR3: TGTGCCAGCAGCTTACGGGCTATCTCCTACAATGAGCAGTTCTTC. It is translated as CASSLRAISYNEQFF.

The chain uses TRBV5-1 and TRBJ1-1; weak D call: TRBD1 (5 bases). In germline, CDR1 is SGHRS, CDR2 YFSETQ. The V end lost 0 bases, the J end lost 4 bases, and 19 bases lay between the germline ends. CDR3 length equals 17 residues. DNA for the CDR3: TGCGCCAGCAGCTTGGGGACAAGGGGCTCCGGCAGCACTGAAGCTTTCTTT. It codes for CASSLGTRGSGSTEAFF. Full variable domain (remainder filled in from reference TRBV5-1 and TRBJ1-1): KAGVTQTPRYLIKTRGQQVTLSCSPISGHRSVSWYQQTPGQGLQFLFEYFSETQRNKGNFPGRFSGRQFSNSRSEMNVSTLELGDSALYLCASSLGTRGSGSTEAFFGQGTRLTVV.

The chain recombines TRBV27 with TRBJ2-2, with 9 nucleotides matching TRBD2. Losses at the gene ends were 5 bases for V and 0 bases for J; bases not matched to a gene: 7. This CDR3 spans 17 amino acids. The V gene's germline CDR1 is MNHEY and CDR2 SMNVEV (reference sequence). CDR3 sequence reads: CASSPSGAITNTGELFF. The CDR3, as DNA: TGTGCCAGCAGTCCTAGCGGGGCGATCACGAACACCGGGGAGCTGTTTTTT.

DNA for the CDR3: TGTGCCAGCAAAAAGGGGGACACTAATTCACCCCTCCACTTT. This sequence encodes CASKKGDTNSPLHF. The chain uses TRBV25-1 and TRBJ1-6, with D perhaps matching TRBD1 (6 bases). Germline loops: CDR1 MGHDK, CDR2 SYGVNS. This CDR3 contains 14 residues. V was shortened by 7 bases and J by 6 bases, with 13 bases between the two germline ends. Using reference TRBV25-1 and TRBJ1-6 for the parts outside the CDR3, the full variable domain is EADIYQTPRYLVIGTGKKITLECSQTMGHDKMYWYQQDPGMELHLIHYSYGVNSTEKGDLSSESTVSRIRTEHFPLTLESARPSHTSQYLCASKKGDTNSPLHFGNGTRLTVT.

The V and J genes are TRBV5-6 and TRBJ2-7, with D perhaps being TRBD1 or TRBD2 (5 bases each). Germline V gives CDR1 SGHDT, CDR2 YYEEEE. Trimming left V 2 bases short and J 7 bases short, with 10 bases between. There are 12 residues in the CDR3. CDR3 protein: CASSFGAEEQYF. The CDR3 DNA reads as TGTGCCAGCAGCTTCGGGGCGGAGGAGCAGTACTTC. Full variable domain (missing parts from reference TRBV5-6 and TRBJ2-7): DAGVTQSPTHLIKTRGQQVTLRCSPKSGHDTVSWYQQALGQGPQFIFQYYEEEERQRGNFPDRFSGHQFPNYSSELNVNALLLGDSALYLCASSFGAEEQYFGPGTRLTVT.

This clonotype is a singleton in its sample. The V and J genes are TRBV6-6 and TRBJ2-7; D is unclear. Germline V lookup: CDR1 MNHNY, CDR2 SVGAGI (reference sequence). V lost 3 bases and J lost 6, with 6 bases in between. The CDR3 covers 11 residues. The CDR3 region has the DNA TGTGCCAGCAGTTATATGGGCGAGCAGTACTTC. This translates into CASSYMGEQYF.

The chain uses TRBV4-2 and TRBJ2-6; D gene unclear. This CDR3 comprises 16 residues. Trimming removed 0 bases from V and 2 bases from J, with 8 bases in between. Germline values: CDR1 LGHNA, CDR2 YNFKEQ. DNA for the CDR3: TGTGCCAGCAGCCAAGAGGGTACAACTGGGGCCAACGTCCTGACTTTC. It specifies CASSQEGTTGANVLTF.

The CDR3 reads CASFDRGLSYEQYF. The CDR3, as DNA: TGCGCCAGCTTCGACAGGGGGCTCTCCTACGAGCAGTACTTC. V is TRBV5-1 and J is TRBJ2-7; 10 positions match TRBD1. With V trimmed by 7 bases and J by 0 bases, 4 bases remained unmatched. The V gene's germline CDR1 is SGHRS and CDR2 YFSETQ. CDR3 length equals 14 residues.

The chain employs TRBV19 and TRBJ1-1, with D unresolved. CDR1 LNHDA and CDR2 SQIVND come from the germline V gene (reference sequence). V lost 5 bases, J lost 1 base, and 11 bases lay in between. The CDR3 is 14 residues long. CDR3 sequence reads: CASSHRLENTEAFF. CDR3 coding DNA: TGTGCCAGTAGTCACCGATTGGAGAACACTGAAGCTTTCTTT.

V is TRBV19 and J is TRBJ2-3; no firm D call. The germline gives CDR1 LNHDA, CDR2 SQIVND (reference sequence). The V end lost 4 bases, the J end lost 4 bases, and 6 bases lay between the germline ends. The CDR3 has 12 amino acids. CDR3 nucleotide sequence: TGTGCCAGTAGTAATATAGCAGATACGCAGTATTTT. The encoded protein is CASSNIADTQYF.

This clonotype has just a few counts. The V call is TRBV6-1, the J call TRBJ2-7, with D perhaps matching TRBD1 (5 bases). The CDR3 runs to 15 residues. The germline gives CDR1 MNHNS, CDR2 SASEGT. V dropped 2 bases and J dropped 6 bases, with 17 bases sitting between them. CDR3 DNA sequence: TGTGCCAGCAGTGAAAAGGGCAGGGTCTGGTCCGAGCAGTACTTC. Protein product: CASSEKGRVWSEQYF.

The chain joins TRBV27 to TRBJ1-2, with D perhaps matching TRBD1 (5 bases). Trimming left V 0 bases short and J 4 bases short, with 12 bases between. The CDR3 contains 15 residues. CDR1 is MNHEY, CDR2 SMNVEV, per germline (reference sequence). CDR3 sequence (DNA): TGTGCCAGCAGTTTATCGAACGCAGGGTTCTATGGCTACACCTTC. Protein product: CASSLSNAGFYGYTF.

The genes are TRBV29-1 and TRBJ2-7; D remains unclear. V lost 3 bases, J lost 7 bases, and 13 bases lay in between. Germline V gives CDR1 SQVTM, CDR2 ANQGSEA. This CDR3 comprises 12 residues. CDR3 region: CSVEGSSREQYF. The DNA for the CDR3 is TGCAGCGTTGAGGGGTCGAGCCGGGAGCAGTACTTC.

The chain links TRBV9 to TRBJ2-7, with unresolved D. Trimming left V 3 bases short and J 4 bases short, with 14 bases between. The CDR3 is 14 amino acids. Germline V gives CDR1 SGDLS, CDR2 YYNGEE. CDR3 loop: CASSADWSMYEQYF. CDR3 bases: TGTGCCAGCAGCGCCGATTGGTCTATGTACGAGCAGTACTTC.

This rearrangement joins TRBV29-1 to TRBJ2-1, with 8 bases identical to TRBD1. Germline-derived CDR1 and CDR2 are SQVTM and ANQGSEA. The CDR3 runs to 15 residues. V gave up 1 base and J gave up 8 bases; unmatched junction bases: 10. In DNA form, the CDR3 reads TGCAGCGTTGAAGTACTGGACAGGGTAGGTTATGAGCAGTTCTTC. Protein: CSVEVLDRVGYEQFF.